The clone carrying this T cell receptor beta chain was seen a single time. Its antigen remains unknown. CDR1 and CDR2 from the germline V gene are KGHDR and SFDVKD. Trimming removed 4 bases at V and 7 bases at J, with 11 bases between. CDR3 length equals 13 residues. TCRdb's copy holds only in-frame clones and misses some; the assay was immunoSEQ multiplex PCR. Among about 140,000 clones, just over 90% were seen once, and the ten largest hold over 0.9%. The entry originates in a study of T cell responses to AZD1222 COVID-19 vaccine. Study results and caveats: Donors were mostly white British, more females; clonal diversity possibly underestimated. Dominant CD4 TCR responses targeted spike regions 160-218 and 743-854.

V and J are TRBV24-1 and TRBJ2-3, with D unclear. This TCR derives from an adult in good health. The material sequenced was peripheral blood, taken on day 0 of MenACWY control vaccination. CDR3 sequence reads: CATSDPGPNTQYF. CDR3 in DNA: TGTGCCACCAGTGACCCTGGACCCAATACGCAGTATTTT.